This T cell receptor beta chain was documented in a study of blood T cell repertoires in COVID-19. Assay: immunoSEQ multiplex PCR; the TCRdb copy retains only in-frame clones and omits some. The data hold about 120,000 clones, with approximately 90% observed a single time. V lost 1 base and J 4 bases, leaving 10 bases between the germline ends. The CDR3 has 14 residues. The germline CDR1 and CDR2 sequences are MDHEN and SYDVKM. Input material: peripheral blood. The chain has TRBV28 and TRBJ1-2; the D gene is possibly TRBD1 (5 bases). This TCR was recovered from a human donor with acute or convalescent COVID-19. The donor label of this sample is uncertain. The CDR3 reads CASSLSAGRYGYTF. CDR3 nucleotide sequence: TGTGCCAGCAGTTTATCGGCAGGGCGCTATGGCTACACCTTC.